This T cell receptor (beta chain) comes out of a study of T cells in pancreatic ductal adenocarcinoma. Findings of the study overall: Tumors hold more CD45RO+ effector T cells, which may bias toward lower diversity. No significant tumor-blood clonality difference; means were about 0.1 and 0.065. Tumor samples had fewer productive templates and approximately 8.8-fold fewer unique clonotypes than blood. The resected cohort was biased toward the minority with early-stage disease.

The CDR3 consists of 13 residues. V was clipped by 5 bases and J by 7 bases; unmatched bases: 3. CDR1 is SGHAT and CDR2 is FQNNGV in the germline V gene. The selected patients with pancreatic ductal adenocarcinoma had surgery but no neoadjuvant therapy. On this clone itself: Antigen unknown.

Some clones are missing from TCRdb's copy, which holds only in-frame ones; the method was immunoSEQ multiplex PCR. The table has over 90,000 clones, roughly 96% seen once. The J gene is TRBJ2-3, the V gene TRBV11-2; 10 nucleotides line up with TRBD1. The origin of this receptor is a human donor with pancreatic ductal adenocarcinoma. The source material was PBMCs. This chain's CDR3 is CASSRQGANTQYF. Here the CDR3 DNA reads TGTGCCAGCAGCAGACAGGGGGCGAATACGCAGTATTTT.